This TCR beta chain was observed in a study of blood T cell repertoires in COVID-19. Overall study context: The United States, Italy and Spain provided the acute and convalescent COVID-19 samples. The analysed material was cDNA or gDNA that came from T cells, B-cell-depleted T cells, or PBMCs.

The CDR3 loop spans 14 amino acids. V lost 4 bases and J lost 4, with 14 bases in between. Per germline, CDR1 SGHDT and CDR2 YYEEEE. Authors' methods: Estimates of nucleated cell counts were drawn from the amplification of reference gene primers. The table came from immunoSEQ multiplex PCR; TCRdb's copy has only in-frame clones and leaves some out. The DNA gave D and trimming, while V, J and clone size come from that table. The sample gives under 250,000 clones, roughly 78% of which show up once; roughly 12% is in the top ten. Input material: peripheral blood. The chain carries TRBV5-6 and TRBJ1-2; tentative D call: TRBD1 (5 bases). The sequence was obtained from a woman aged 40-49 years with acute or convalescent COVID-19. The CDR3 bases are TGTGCCAGCAGCAACGTAGGGGCCAGCTATGGCTACACCTTC. Protein product: CASSNVGASYGYTF.